The 25 T cell receptor beta chains below come from one sample, sequenced in a study of tumor-infiltrating lymphocytes in oesophageal squamous cell carcinoma. TCRdb re-called the PCR reads with MiXCR, one entry per CDR3 protein. The profile shows over 3,000 distinct CDR3 sequences, about 14% of them singletons. The sequencing sample was made of esophageal tumor tissue. These receptors all come from a male donor with esophageal squamous cell carcinoma.

By sample share, this clonotype is medium-sized. V is TRBV7-3 and J is TRBJ2-7, with a tentative D call TRBD1 (5 bases). There are 14 residues in the CDR3. Germline values: CDR1 SGHTA, CDR2 FQGTGA. V was pared by 6 bases and J by 3 bases, with 15 bases between. The CDR3 bases are TGTGCCAGCAGTCTGGCAGGGTTTGGCTACGAGCAGTACTTC. It yields the protein CASSLAGFGYEQYF. Full variable domain (remainder filled in from reference TRBV7-3 and TRBJ2-7): GAGVSQTPSNKVTEKGKYVELRCDPISGHTALYWYRQSLGQGPEFLIYFQGTGAADDSGLPNDRFFAVRPEGSVSTLKIQRTERGDSAVYLCASSLAGFGYEQYFGPGTRLTVT.

Relative to its sample, this clonotype is medium-sized. The genes are TRBV7-9 and TRBJ1-1; D gene unclear. Germline CDR1 SEHNR, CDR2 FQNEAQ (reference sequence). Trimming removed 1 base at V and 7 bases at J, with 7 bases between. This CDR3 is 12 amino acids long. The CDR3 spells CASSLDPGEAFF. In DNA form, the CDR3 reads TGTGCCAGCAGCTTAGATCCAGGTGAAGCTTTCTTT.

In this sample, this clonotype turned up many times. The chain employs TRBV5-1 and TRBJ2-1, with a tentative D call TRBD2 (5 bases). Germline loops: CDR1 SGHRS, CDR2 YFSETQ. V was trimmed by 0 bases and J by 10 bases, leaving 14 bases between them. There are 14 residues in the CDR3. CDR3 nucleotides: TGCGCCAGCAGCTTGGGCGGGTCCTCGGGGGAGCAGTTCTTC. This encodes CASSLGGSSGEQFF.

By share, this clonotype ranks as medium-sized. V gene TRBV6-1 combines with J gene TRBJ2-2, with TRBD2 matching over 10 bases. V lost 11 bases, J lost 5 bases, and 11 bases stayed unmatched. The CDR3 has 15 residues. Germline CDR1 MNHNS, CDR2 SASEGT. DNA of the CDR3: TGTGCCGGCCAGCGGGGGGGCCAAGGAACCGGGGAGCTGTTTTTT. The encoded protein is CAGQRGGQGTGELFF.

There are many counts of this clonotype. This chain joins TRBV28 and TRBJ2-4; D perhaps matches TRBD2 (6 bases). Trimming left V 6 bases short and J 6 bases short, with 18 bases between. Germline V CDR1 and CDR2: MDHEN, SYDVKM. This CDR3 has 15 amino acids. CDR3 protein: CASSLGGRAGNIQYF. The CDR3 nucleotides read TGTGCCAGCAGCTTGGGGGGAAGAGCCGGAAACATTCAGTACTTC. Filled out from reference TRBV28 and TRBJ2-4, the complete variable domain reads DVKVTQSSRYLVKRTGEKVFLECVQDMDHENMFWYRQDPGLGLRLIYFSYDVKMKEKGDIPEGYSVSREKKERFSLILESASTNQTSMYLCASSLGGRAGNIQYFGAGTRLSVL.

The sample holds many counts of this clonotype. The chain recombines TRBV19 with TRBJ2-3, with TRBD2 as a possible D gene (5 bases). This CDR3 contains 16 residues. V lost 4 bases and J 0 bases, leaving 14 bases between the germline ends. Germline-derived CDR1 and CDR2 are LNHDA and SQIVND (reference sequence). CDR3 bases: TGTGCCAGTAGTAGGGTGGACTCGCGTAGCACAGATACGCAGTATTTT. Its protein is CASSRVDSRSTDTQYF.

This clonotype was seen many times. The rearrangement uses TRBV5-1 and TRBJ1-2; D is unclear. Germline V gene data show CDR1 as SGHRS and CDR2 as YFSETQ. The CDR3 spans 15 residues. Trimming stripped 2 bases from V and 0 bases from J, with 11 bases between. CDR3 residues: CASSFTAETNYGYTF. CDR3 in DNA: TGCGCCAGCAGCTTTACGGCTGAGACTAACTATGGCTACACCTTC.

The sample holds many counts of this clonotype. This chain links TRBV5-1 with TRBJ2-5, with 9 bases lining up with TRBD2. Trimming at V came to 4 bases and at J to 5 bases, leaving 9 bases not matched to a gene. CDR1 and CDR2 (germline): SGHRS, YFSETQ. The CDR3 has 15 amino acids. The CDR3 nucleotides are TGCGCCAGCAGCCCAGAGGTAGCGGGGGTCGAGACCCAGTACTTC. This encodes CASSPEVAGVETQYF.

This clonotype was seen repeatedly, ten times or more. This chain links TRBV5-5 with TRBJ1-1; D possibly corresponds to TRBD1 (5 bases). This CDR3 comprises 14 residues. V lost 4 bases and J 6 bases, leaving 16 bases between the germline ends. Germline CDR1 is SGHKS and CDR2 is YYEKEE (reference sequence). The CDR3 nucleotides are TGTGCCAGCAGCATGGGGGTTTTACAGGCTGAAGCTTTCTTT. This encodes CASSMGVLQAEAFF. The variable domain in full, with the rest retrieved from reference TRBV5-5 and TRBJ1-1, is DAGVTQSPTHLIKTRGQQVTLRCSPISGHKSVSWYQQVLGQGPQFIFQYYEKEERGRGNFPDRFSARQFPNYSSELNVNALLLGDSALYLCASSMGVLQAEAFFGQGTRLTVV.

This clonotype was seen a few times. The missing conserved phenylalanine or tryptophan at the end of this CDR3 makes a read error likely. No DNA is shown, since the ends of the CDR3 on it are uncertain; the CDR3 is the one TCRdb lists. The chain carries TRBV10-2 and TRBJ2-5; TRBD2, as called in the table, went unchecked against the DNA. Germline CDR1 and CDR2: WSHSY and SAAADI. Counting both end residues, the CDR3 totals 13 amino acids. The CDR3 reads CASQDREGYTFGS.

This clonotype was seen a handful of times. At one boundary the junction diverges from the germline segment, which might be a read error. The chain employs TRBV24-1 and TRBJ2-7, with TRBD2 as a possible D gene (5 bases). This CDR3 has 15 residues. Per the germline V gene, CDR1 is KGHDR and CDR2 is SFDVKD. The CDR3 bases are TGTGTCACCAGTGATCCGGGATTGCCTGGTGACGAGCAGTACTTC. Protein product: CVTSDPGLPGDEQYF.

About this clonotype itself: The junction departs from germline at one end; a sequencing error may be responsible. The CDR3 nucleotides are TGTGCCAGCAGTAGACTGTACGTGCAGTACTTT. Translation gives CASSRLYVQYF. This sequence joins TRBV28 and TRBJ1-1; D gene ambiguous. The CDR3 extends over 11 amino acids. Germline V gene data show CDR1 as MDHEN and CDR2 as SYDVKM.

V and J are TRBV9 and TRBJ2-1; no clear D gene. The J call may not be correct, given that the DNA end is closer to TRBJ2-5. CDR1 is SGDLS and CDR2 is YYNGEE in the germline V gene. There are 13 residues in the CDR3. CDR3: CASSVQATETQYF. The CDR3 coding sequence is TGTGCCAGCAGCGTACAGGCAACGGAGACCCAGTACTTC.

Within the sample, this clonotype is medium-sized. This chain links TRBV7-2 with TRBJ1-2; D not certain. Per germline, CDR1 SGHTA and CDR2 FQGNSA. The CDR3 extends over 15 amino acids. V shed 2 bases and J shed 4 bases, with 14 bases lying between them. For the CDR3, the DNA is TGTGCCAGCAGCTTATCCCCGGGTTCCATCTATGGCTACACCTTC. This encodes CASSLSPGSIYGYTF.

By share, this clonotype counts as medium-sized. This chain connects TRBV7-2 to TRBJ1-5; 11 bases are shared with TRBD1. CDR1 and CDR2 from the germline V gene are SGHTA and FQGNSA. J was trimmed by 7 bases and V by 6 bases; bases with no gene match: 5. CDR3 length: 14 amino acids. CDR3 nucleotides: TGTGCCAGCAGTCCCGGGACAGGGGGACAGCCCCAGCATTTT. Its protein product is CASSPGTGGQPQHF.

Note on this clonotype: A much bigger clone sits one base away, suggesting this may be a read error. The V and J genes are TRBV5-8 and TRBJ2-3; TRBD1 matches at 7 bases. The last part of the DNA fits TRBJ2-7 better; the J call may be wrong. CDR3 size: 13 residues. Germline V gene sequence: CDR1 SGHTS, CDR2 YDEGEE. The CDR3 spells CASKSTGACEQYF. The CDR3 DNA reads TGTGCCAGCAAAAGCACAGGGGCCTGCGAGCAGTACTTC.

This chain links TRBV3-1 with TRBJ2-5; TRBD2 matches 7 bases. The V gene's germline CDR1 is LGHDT and CDR2 YNNKEL (reference sequence). V dropped 3 bases and J dropped 7; count of bases not matched to a gene: 8. CDR3 length equals 14 residues. CDR3 sequence (DNA): TGTGCCAGCAGCCACTGGGGGGAGGGCGGGACCCAGTACTTC. The encoded protein is CASSHWGEGGTQYF.

As regards this clonotype: This CDR3 is missing its conserved last phenylalanine or tryptophan, likely due to a read error. The V and J genes are TRBV7-2 and TRBJ2-2; unclear D gene. CDR3 length: 14 amino acids. Germline V gene lookup returns CDR1 SGHTA and CDR2 FQGNSA. CDR3 sequence reads: CGSSPQVGAGELFS. DNA for the CDR3: TGTGGCAGCAGCCCCCAGGTTGGGGCCGGGGAGCTGTTTAGT.

Relative to its sample, this clonotype is medium-sized. The V gene is TRBV6-1, the J gene TRBJ2-1; 16 bases agree with TRBD2. This CDR3 contains 18 residues. Trimming removed 6 bases from V and 7 bases from J; junction bases left unmatched: 12. Per the germline V gene, CDR1 is MNHNS and CDR2 is SASEGT. The CDR3 coding sequence is TGTGCCAGCAGCCCTCATAATCCGGGACTAGCGGGGGGGAATGAGCAGTTCTTC. Its translation is CASSPHNPGLAGGNEQFF.

By its share, this clonotype is large. The gene calls are TRBV7-9 and TRBJ2-1, with 8 bases fitting TRBD1. The CDR3 loop spans 15 amino acids. Germline V gene sequence: CDR1 SEHNR, CDR2 FQNEAQ (reference sequence). The V gene end was trimmed by 3 bases and the J gene end by 5 bases; junction bases not matched to a gene: 6. In DNA, the CDR3 is TGTGCCAGCAGCTTCTTCTGGACAGGGAACAATGAGCAGTTCTTC. As protein: CASSFFWTGNNEQFF.

This clonotype was seen repeatedly, ten times or more. The V gene is TRBV7-9, the J gene TRBJ2-5; a possible D gene is TRBD1 (5 bases). The germline V gene has CDR1 SEHNR and CDR2 FQNEAQ (reference sequence). The CDR3 length is 13 residues. The V end was cut by 3 bases, the J end by 1 base, with 6 bases between. CDR3 in DNA: TGTGCCAGCAGCTTCCAGGGCCAAGAGACCCAGTACTTC. It is translated as CASSFQGQETQYF.

This clonotype was observed a few times. The V gene is TRBV12-3 or TRBV12-4, the J gene TRBJ1-4; TRBD1 matches at 10 bases. V trimming: 5 bases; J trimming: 5 bases; junction bases outside the gene matches: 5. This CDR3 comprises 15 residues. This chain's CDR3 is CASSTGDRGNEKLFF. The CDR3 region has the DNA TGTGCCAGCAGTACCGGGGACAGGGGAAATGAAAAACTGTTTTTT.

Only a few counts were recorded for this clonotype. The conserved phenylalanine or tryptophan normally closing the CDR3 is absent here, so this likely arose from a read error. The DNA is left out, because the CDR3 cannot be placed on it with certainty; the CDR3 is given as TCRdb lists it. This sequence joins TRBV7-3 and TRBJ2-5; the table names TRBD2, a call not compared with the DNA. Germline values: CDR1 SGHTA, CDR2 FQGTGA. The CDR3 length is 16 residues, termini included. CDR3 in amino acids: CASSDGVSNSPLHFGN.

This clonotype occurred many times. The chain couples TRBV25-1 to TRBJ1-2; unclear D gene. Per germline, CDR1 MGHDK and CDR2 SYGVNS. The CDR3 consists of 16 residues. Deletions cut 5 bases from V and 8 bases from J, with 24 bases between. The chain's CDR3 is CASSPTTVGGREGYTF. The DNA for the CDR3 is TGTGCCAGCAGTCCGACTACGGTCGGTGGGCGGGAGGGCTACACCTTC.

Details on this clonotype: One junction end does not reproduce the germline sequence, and a read error may be involved. The chain couples TRBV25-1 to TRBJ2-3; D is possibly TRBD2 (7 bases). Germline CDR1 reads MGHDK; CDR2 reads SYGVNS. The CDR3 length is 16 residues. CDR3 DNA sequence: TGTGCCAGCGGTTGCCACCGGGGGGCAGGCACGGATACGCAGTATTTT. This sequence encodes CASGCHRGAGTDTQYF.